This TCR beta chain emerged from a study of shared clonotypes between healthy human individuals. Assay: immunoSEQ multiplex PCR; the TCRdb copy retains only in-frame clones and omits some. The table has about 530,000 clones, roughly 85% seen once. The germline V gene encodes CDR1 SGHAT and CDR2 FQNNGV. Deletions cut 4 bases from V and 1 base from J, with 11 bases between. CDR3 length: 16 amino acids. This clone has only a few counts. The sequence came from a middle-aged woman in good health. Some clones in this sample may be carry-over from other donors' samples. This chain uses TRBV11-2 with TRBJ2-6; D is possibly TRBD1 or TRBD2 (5 bases each). Sequencing was performed on PBMCs. CDR3 region: CASSWDLRSGANVLTF. In DNA form, the CDR3 reads TGTGCCAGCAGCTGGGACCTTAGGTCTGGGGCCAACGTCCTGACTTTC.